A single sample gave rise to the 22 T cell receptor beta chains below, sequenced in a study of tumor and adjacent non-tumor tissue in lung cancer. RNA was extracted from bulk tissue without any cell sorting. More than 3 cm separated this lung sample from the edge of the tumor. Three rounds of nested PCR, following a modified ARM-PCR protocol, produced the TCRbeta library. TCRdb ran MiXCR on the multiplex PCR reads and lists one entry per CDR3 protein. This sample has some 73,000 distinct CDR3 sequences, with approximately 80% found just once. The sequenced sample consisted of distant non-tumor lung tissue. These receptors came from a man aged 55-75 years with non-small cell lung cancer.

CDR3 nucleotides: TGTGCCAGAAGCCCGCAGGGGGCAATAGGTTTTGATGAAGCTTTCTTT. Translating it yields CARSPQGAIGFDEAFF. This sequence joins TRBV19 and TRBJ1-1; 8 bases are shared with TRBD1. CDR1 and CDR2 from the germline V gene are LNHDA and SQIVND (reference sequence). The CDR3 is 16 residues long. Germline trimming cut 9 bases from V and 7 bases from J; bases unmatched to any gene: 19.

This chain joins TRBV20-1 and TRBJ2-1; a possible D gene is TRBD2 (5 bases). V was clipped by 6 bases and J by 4 bases, with 19 bases between them. Germline V gene sequence: CDR1 DFQATT, CDR2 SNEGSKA (reference sequence). The CDR3 is 15 residues long. CDR3 nucleotides: TGCAGTGCCACCTTGGGAGCGGTAGGGTACAATGAGCAGTTCTTC. Its protein product is CSATLGAVGYNEQFF.

This clonotype was seen a single time. The junction and the germline gene differ at one end; a read error may be behind it. The chain joins TRBV11-2 to TRBJ2-2, with TRBD1 identical over 9 bases. This CDR3 is built from 14 residues. CDR1 and CDR2 (germline): SGHAT, FQNNGV. The CDR3 spells CTSCLQGAGGELFF. The CDR3 DNA follows: TGTACCAGCTGTTTACAGGGGGCGGGCGGGGAGCTGTTTTTT.

As for this clonotype: The junction and the germline gene differ at one end; a read error may be behind it. V and J are TRBV7-8 and TRBJ2-3, with D possibly TRBD2 on 7 matching bases. This CDR3 comprises 15 residues. CDR1 is SGHVS and CDR2 is FQNEAQ in the germline V gene. Here the CDR3 reads CVSSLVRGATDTQYF. As DNA, the CDR3 is TGTGTCAGCAGCTTAGTCCGGGGGGCGACAGATACGCAGTATTTT.

This clonotype has only one observation. One junction end does not reproduce the germline sequence, and a read error may be involved. V and J are TRBV6-5 and TRBJ2-5; D possibly corresponds to TRBD2 (6 bases). CDR1 MNHEY and CDR2 SVGAGI come from the germline V gene. The length of the CDR3 is 16 residues. The CDR3 loop is CASSYSGSGFQETQYF. The CDR3 bases are TGTGCCAGTAGTTACTCGGGTAGCGGATTCCAAGAGACCCAGTACTTC.

Comments on this clonotype: At one end, the junction sequence differs from germline, possibly due to a read error. The CDR3 DNA reads as TGTGTCTGGAGCCTCCTAGGTAGCTGGCTAGCGGGATCGTGCTCCTACAATGAGCAGTTCTTC. It codes for CVWSLLGSWLAGSCSYNEQFF. V gene TRBV30 combines with J gene TRBJ2-1; 9 bases match TRBD2. Germline values: CDR1 GTSNPN, CDR2 SVGIG (reference sequence). The CDR3 is 21 amino acids.

As for this clonotype: No conserved phenylalanine or tryptophan ends this CDR3, so it is likely a read error. The limits of the CDR3 on the DNA are not certain, so only TCRdb's listed CDR3 is given. The chain uses TRBV4-2 and TRBJ2-5; the D call in the table, TRBD2, was not verified against the DNA. The CDR3 has 15 residues if both end residues are counted. Germline values: CDR1 LGHNA, CDR2 YNFKEQ. CDR3 in amino acids: CASSQVAGGRETQYL.

On this clonotype: It is unclear where the CDR3 begins or ends on the DNA, so no DNA is shown, and the CDR3 is as TCRdb lists it. The chain carries TRBV20-1 and TRBJ1-2. The CDR3 is 13 residues long, counting both termini. Germline values: CDR1 DFQATT, CDR2 SNEGSKA (reference sequence). CDR3 amino acids: CSVAPGTSDGCTF.

The sample holds a few counts of this clonotype. Possible read error: a much larger clone is one base away. This sequence joins TRBV6-1 and TRBJ2-1; 8 bases map to TRBD2. Germline-derived CDR1 and CDR2 are MNHNS and SASEGT. The CDR3 is 14 amino acids. The CDR3, as DNA: TGTGTCAGCGGCTTACTAGCGGAGATAAATGAGCAGTTCTTC. Translating gives CVSGLLAEINEQFF.

Concerning this clonotype itself: Because the CDR3 is missing its conserved closing phenylalanine or tryptophan, this is likely a read error. The gene calls are TRBV7-8 and TRBJ1-5; 8 bases align to TRBD1. V was clipped by 7 bases and J by 0 bases; unmatched bases: 5. Germline assignment: CDR1 SGHVS and CDR2 FQNEAQ. The CDR3 extends over 15 amino acids. CDR3 sequence: CASNVDRVSNQPQHY. CDR3 nucleotides: TGTGCCAGCAACGTGGACAGGGTTAGCAATCAGCCCCAGCATTAT.

Comments on this clonotype: The junction shows a germline mismatch at one end, possibly a read error. The chain combines TRBV4-3 with TRBJ1-1; the D is unclear. The CDR3 extends over 13 amino acids. Per germline, CDR1 LGHNA and CDR2 YSLEER. CDR3 in amino acids: CDSSQETLTEAFF. CDR3 bases: TGCGACAGCAGCCAAGAGACCCTCACCGAAGCTTTCTTT.

Remarks on this clonotype: An end of the junction differs from the germline gene, which may be a read error. The J gene is TRBJ1-5, the V gene TRBV6-5; weak D call: TRBD1 (5 bases). This CDR3 is 15 amino acids long. Germline V gene lookup returns CDR1 MNHEY and CDR2 SVGAGI. CDR3 DNA: TGTGCCAGCAGTTACAGTGGACATGGTTGTCAGCCCCACCATTTT. It specifies CASSYSGHGCQPHHF.

In regard to this clonotype: Sequence at one end of the junction differs from germline and may be a read error. J is TRBJ1-6 and V is TRBV20-1; D is possibly TRBD1 (5 bases). In germline, CDR1 is DFQATT, CDR2 SNEGSKA (reference sequence). The CDR3 is 15 amino acids. The CDR3 is CSTRGTGRYNSPLRF. The DNA for the CDR3 is TGCAGTACTAGAGGTACGGGACGGTATAATTCACCCCTCCGCTTT.

J is TRBJ2-3 and V is TRBV11-3; weak D call: TRBD2 (6 bases). V was shortened by 7 bases and J by 7 bases, with 24 bases between the two germline ends. Germline CDR1 and CDR2: SGHNT and YENEEA. This CDR3 comprises 16 residues. The CDR3 protein is CASTTLLTGVSHTQYF. CDR3 sequence (DNA): TGTGCCAGCACCACCCTACTAACGGGAGTTTCACATACGCAGTATTTT.

With regard to this clonotype: This may be a read error: a much more frequent sequence differs by one nucleotide. CDR3 nucleotides: TGTGCCAGCAGCGTGGGGATAGCGGGGAGCAGGAAAGATACGCAGTATTTT. Its translation is CASSVGIAGSRKDTQYF. The chain links TRBV5-4 to TRBJ2-3; TRBD2 matches at 8 bases. The CDR3 loop spans 17 amino acids. Germline assignment: CDR1 SGHNT and CDR2 YYREEE (reference sequence). Trimming removed 4 bases from V and 5 bases from J; junction bases left unmatched: 15.

Points on this clonotype: A junction boundary mismatches the germline segment, possibly from a read error. The rearrangement joins TRBV11-3 to TRBJ2-5, with D uncertain. The CDR3 runs 13 residues. Germline V gene data show CDR1 as SGHNT and CDR2 as YENEEA. The chain's CDR3 is CASSSTVEETQYF. The CDR3 nucleotides are TGTGCCAGCAGCAGTACCGTGGAAGAGACACAGTACTTC.

The chain couples TRBV5-4 to TRBJ2-7; no reliable D call. Deletions cut 1 base from V and 6 bases from J, with 17 bases between. CDR3 length equals 15 residues. CDR1 SGHNT and CDR2 YYREEE come from the germline V gene (reference sequence). CDR3 region: CASSLSLRVVGEQYF. The DNA of the CDR3 is TGTGCCAGCAGCTTGTCCCTTCGAGTGGTAGGCGAGCAGTACTTC. The full variable domain, completed using reference TRBV5-4 and TRBJ2-7, is ETGVTQSPTHLIKTRGQQVTLRCSSQSGHNTVSWYQQALGQGPQFIFQYYREEENGRGNFPPRFSGLQFPNYSSELNVNALELDDSALYLCASSLSLRVVGEQYFGPGTRLTVT.

This clonotype was seen at least ten times. The chain uses TRBV20-1 and TRBJ2-5, with 11 bases lining up with TRBD2. Looked up from germline, CDR1 is DFQATT and CDR2 is SNEGSKA (reference sequence). There are 15 residues in the CDR3. After removal of 7 bases from V and 1 base from J, the junction contained 8 bases not matched to a gene. The CDR3 DNA reads TGCAGTGGGGGCCCTAGCGGGAGGCTCCAAGAGACCCAGTACTTC. Its protein product is CSGGPSGRLQETQYF.

In its sample, this clonotype was seen many times. The chain has TRBV12-3 or TRBV12-4 and TRBJ2-3; D remains ambiguous. This CDR3 has 17 residues. Trimming shortened V by 2 bases and J by 2 bases, and 17 bases separated the two germline ends. The DNA for the CDR3 is TGTGCCAGCAGTTTAAGAACTGGTCGAGAACTCACAGATACGCAGTATTTT. Residues: CASSLRTGRELTDTQYF.

As regards this clonotype: A much larger clone differs from this one at a single base, so this may be a read error. The CDR3 DNA follows: TGTGCCAGCACCGTCGGGGAGGCTCGCTCCTACGAGCAGTACTTC. This encodes CASTVGEARSYEQYF. The V and J genes are TRBV28 and TRBJ2-7, with D possibly TRBD2 on 6 matching bases. CDR3 length: 15 amino acids. Trimming shortened V by 7 bases and J by 0 bases, and 16 bases separated the two germline ends. From germline, CDR1 is MDHEN and CDR2 SYDVKM.

Concerning this clonotype: As the CDR3 is not closed by the conserved phenylalanine or tryptophan, this likely results from a read error. It is unclear where the CDR3 begins or ends on the DNA, so no DNA is shown, and the CDR3 is as TCRdb lists it. This chain uses TRBV6-5 with TRBJ1-1. The CDR3 has 16 amino acids, counting both end residues. Per the germline V gene, CDR1 is MNHEY and CDR2 is SVGAGI. CDR3 loop: CASITRRLRGNTEPFY.

Turning to this clonotype: The junction and the germline gene differ at one end; a read error may be behind it. The chain couples TRBV11-2 to TRBJ2-3; weak D call: TRBD2 (7 bases). The CDR3 is made up of 19 amino acids. CDR1 is SGHAT, CDR2 FQNNGV, per germline. The CDR3, as DNA: TGCGCCAGCAGCTTAGTACGGGGGCGCGGGGGCAATCAGACAGATACGCAGTATTTT. It yields the protein CASSLVRGRGGNQTDTQYF.